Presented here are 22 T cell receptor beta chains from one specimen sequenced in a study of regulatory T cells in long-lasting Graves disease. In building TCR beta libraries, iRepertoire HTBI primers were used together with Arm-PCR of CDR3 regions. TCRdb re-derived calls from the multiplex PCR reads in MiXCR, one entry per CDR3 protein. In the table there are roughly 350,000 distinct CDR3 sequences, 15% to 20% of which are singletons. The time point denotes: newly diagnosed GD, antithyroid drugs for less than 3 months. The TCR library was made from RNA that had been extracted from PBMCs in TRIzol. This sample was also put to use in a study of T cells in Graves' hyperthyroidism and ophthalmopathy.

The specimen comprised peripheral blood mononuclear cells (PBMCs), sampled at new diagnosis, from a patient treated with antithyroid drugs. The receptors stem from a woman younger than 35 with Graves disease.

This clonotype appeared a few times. The CDR3 reads CASSLPGQGKTEAFF. The CDR3 DNA sequence: TGTGCCAGCAGCCTACCGGGACAGGGAAAAACTGAAGCTTTCTTT. The chain joins TRBV6-2 or TRBV6-3 to TRBJ1-1; 9 bases line up with TRBD1. Germline V lookup: CDR1 MNHEY, CDR2 SVGEGT. The CDR3 has 15 amino acids. V lost 6 bases, J lost 5 bases, and 10 bases stayed unmatched.

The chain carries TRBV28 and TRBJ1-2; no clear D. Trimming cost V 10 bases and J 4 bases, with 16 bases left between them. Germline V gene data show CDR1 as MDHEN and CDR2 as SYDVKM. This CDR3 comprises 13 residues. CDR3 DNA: TGTGCCACCAGGCCGGCTGTCGGCTATGGCTACACCTTC. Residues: CATRPAVGYGYTF.

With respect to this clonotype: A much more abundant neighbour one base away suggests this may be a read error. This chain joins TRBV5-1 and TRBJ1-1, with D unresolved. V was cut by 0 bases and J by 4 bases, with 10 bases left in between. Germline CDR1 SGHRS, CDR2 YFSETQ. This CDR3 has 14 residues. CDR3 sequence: CASSLGEGGTEAFF. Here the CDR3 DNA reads TGCGCCAGCAGCTTGGGCGAGGGAGGCACTGAAGCTTTCTTT.

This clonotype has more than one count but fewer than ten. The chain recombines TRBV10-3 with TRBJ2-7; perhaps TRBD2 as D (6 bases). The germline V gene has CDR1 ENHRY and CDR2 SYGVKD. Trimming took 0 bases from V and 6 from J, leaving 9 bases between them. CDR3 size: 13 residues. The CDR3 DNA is TGTGCCATCAGTGAGTCGGAGGGAGGCGAGCAGTACTTC. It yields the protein CAISESEGGEQYF.

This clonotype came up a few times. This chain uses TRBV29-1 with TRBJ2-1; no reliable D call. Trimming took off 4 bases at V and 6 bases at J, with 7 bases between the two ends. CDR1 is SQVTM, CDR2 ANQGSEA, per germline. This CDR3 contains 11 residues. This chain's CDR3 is CSVGGFNEQFF. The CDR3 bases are TGCAGCGTTGGGGGTTTCAATGAGCAGTTCTTC.

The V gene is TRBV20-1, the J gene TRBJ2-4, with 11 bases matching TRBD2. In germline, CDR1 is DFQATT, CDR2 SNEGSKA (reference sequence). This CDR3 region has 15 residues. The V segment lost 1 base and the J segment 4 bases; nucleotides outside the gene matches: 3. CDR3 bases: TGCAGTGCTAGAGTAGCGGGGGGGGTTAAAAACATTCAGTACTTC. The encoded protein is CSARVAGGVKNIQYF.

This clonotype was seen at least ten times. The CDR3 here is CASSVGPIQGTTYEQYF. CDR3 DNA: TGTGCCAGCAGCGTAGGGCCAATACAGGGGACGACCTACGAGCAGTACTTC. This sequence joins TRBV9 and TRBJ2-7; TRBD1 matches at 7 bases. V was pared by 0 bases and J by 2 bases, with 11 bases of the junction left unmatched. The length of the CDR3 is 17 residues. Germline lookup yields CDR1 SGDLS and CDR2 YYNGEE.

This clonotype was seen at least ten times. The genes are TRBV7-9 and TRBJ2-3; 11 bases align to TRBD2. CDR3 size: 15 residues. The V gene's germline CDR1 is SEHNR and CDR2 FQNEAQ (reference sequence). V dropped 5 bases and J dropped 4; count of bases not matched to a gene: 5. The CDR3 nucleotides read TGTGCCAGCAGCGCTCTAGCGGGAGGCTCAGATACGCAGTATTTT. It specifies CASSALAGGSDTQYF.

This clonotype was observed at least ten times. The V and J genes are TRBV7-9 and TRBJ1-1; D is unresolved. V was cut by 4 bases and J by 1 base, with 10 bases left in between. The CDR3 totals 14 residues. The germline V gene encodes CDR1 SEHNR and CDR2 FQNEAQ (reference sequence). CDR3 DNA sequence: TGTGCCAGCAGCTCCCCCACTTCGAACACTGAAGCTTTCTTT. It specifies CASSSPTSNTEAFF.

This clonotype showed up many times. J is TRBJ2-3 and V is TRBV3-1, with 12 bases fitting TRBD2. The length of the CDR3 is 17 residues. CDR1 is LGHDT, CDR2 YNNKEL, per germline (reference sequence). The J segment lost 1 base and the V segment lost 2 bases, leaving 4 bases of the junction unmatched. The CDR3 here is CASSQTSGGQGTDTQYF. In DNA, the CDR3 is TGTGCCAGCAGCCAAACTAGCGGGGGGCAGGGCACAGATACGCAGTATTTT.

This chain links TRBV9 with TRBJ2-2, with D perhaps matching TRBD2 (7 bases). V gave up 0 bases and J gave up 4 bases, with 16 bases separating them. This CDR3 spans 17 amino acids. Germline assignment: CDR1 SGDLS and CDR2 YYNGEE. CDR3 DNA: TGTGCCAGCAGCGTAGGAAGGGGGGGCCGTTTCACCGGGGAGCTGTTTTTT. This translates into CASSVGRGGRFTGELFF. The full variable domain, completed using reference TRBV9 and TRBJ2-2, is DSGVTQTPKHLITATGQRVTLRCSPRSGDLSVYWYQQSLDQGLQFLIQYYNGEERAKGNILERFSAQQFPDLHSELNLSSLELGDSALYFCASSVGRGGRFTGELFFGEGSRLTVL.

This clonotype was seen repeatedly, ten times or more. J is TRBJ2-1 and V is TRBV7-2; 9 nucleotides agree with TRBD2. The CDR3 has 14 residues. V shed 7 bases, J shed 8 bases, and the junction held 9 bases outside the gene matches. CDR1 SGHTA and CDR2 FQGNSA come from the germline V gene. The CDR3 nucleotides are TGTGCCAGCAAGCCCCGTGGCGGGAGGGATGAGCAGTTCTTC. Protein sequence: CASKPRGGRDEQFF.

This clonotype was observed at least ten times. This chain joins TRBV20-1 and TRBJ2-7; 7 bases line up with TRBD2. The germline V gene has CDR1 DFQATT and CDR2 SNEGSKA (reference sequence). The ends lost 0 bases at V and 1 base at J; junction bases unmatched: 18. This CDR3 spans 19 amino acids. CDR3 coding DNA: TGCAGTGCTAGAGATCTCTCAGCGGGGAGCCTAGCGGAGTCCTACGAGCAGTACTTC. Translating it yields CSARDLSAGSLAESYEQYF.

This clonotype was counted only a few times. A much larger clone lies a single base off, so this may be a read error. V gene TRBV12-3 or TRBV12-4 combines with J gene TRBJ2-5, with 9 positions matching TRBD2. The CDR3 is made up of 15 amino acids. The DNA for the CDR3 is TGTGCCTGCAGTCCCTCTAGCGGGGAAGCAGAGACCCAGTACTTC. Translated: CACSPSSGEAETQYF.

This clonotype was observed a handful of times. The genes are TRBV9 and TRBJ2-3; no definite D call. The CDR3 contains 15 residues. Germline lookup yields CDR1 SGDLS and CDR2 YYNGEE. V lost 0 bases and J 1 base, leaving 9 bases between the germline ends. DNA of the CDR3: TGTGCCAGCAGCGTAGGAGTTTACGGCACAGATACGCAGTATTTT. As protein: CASSVGVYGTDTQYF.

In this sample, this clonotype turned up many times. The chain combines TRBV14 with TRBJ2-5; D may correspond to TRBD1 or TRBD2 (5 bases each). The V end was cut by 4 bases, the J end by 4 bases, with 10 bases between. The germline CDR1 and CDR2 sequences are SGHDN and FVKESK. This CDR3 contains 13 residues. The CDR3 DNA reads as TGTGCCAGCAGCCGAGGGACCGGAGAGACCCAGTACTTC. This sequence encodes CASSRGTGETQYF.

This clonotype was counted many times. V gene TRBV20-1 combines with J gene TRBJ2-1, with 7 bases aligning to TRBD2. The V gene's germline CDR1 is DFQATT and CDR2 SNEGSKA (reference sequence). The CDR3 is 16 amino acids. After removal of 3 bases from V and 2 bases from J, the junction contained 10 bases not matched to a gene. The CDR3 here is CSARSLTSATYNEQFF. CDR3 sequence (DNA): TGCAGTGCTAGGAGCCTTACTAGCGCCACCTACAATGAGCAGTTCTTC.

The chain's CDR3 is CASSVIAGGPKDTQYF. The CDR3 nucleotides read TGTGCCAGCAGTGTTATAGCGGGAGGGCCAAAAGATACGCAGTATTTT. The gene calls are TRBV6-1 and TRBJ2-3, with 11 bases identical to TRBD2. The germline V gene encodes CDR1 MNHNS and CDR2 SASEGT. The CDR3 sequence is 16 residues long. The trim removed 4 bases at V and 5 bases at J, leaving 8 bases unmatched.

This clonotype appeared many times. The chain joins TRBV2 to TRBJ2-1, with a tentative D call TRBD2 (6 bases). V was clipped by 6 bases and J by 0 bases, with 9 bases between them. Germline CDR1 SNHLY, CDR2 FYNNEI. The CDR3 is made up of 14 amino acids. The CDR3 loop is CASRAGSSYNEQFF. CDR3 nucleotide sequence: TGTGCCAGCAGGGCCGGGAGCTCCTACAATGAGCAGTTCTTC.

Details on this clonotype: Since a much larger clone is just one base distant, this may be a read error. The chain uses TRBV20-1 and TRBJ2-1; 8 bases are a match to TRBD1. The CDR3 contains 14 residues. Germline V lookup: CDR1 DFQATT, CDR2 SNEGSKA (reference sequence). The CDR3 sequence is CSASPGQAYNGQFF. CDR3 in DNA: TGCAGTGCTAGTCCGGGACAGGCCTACAATGGGCAGTTCTTC.

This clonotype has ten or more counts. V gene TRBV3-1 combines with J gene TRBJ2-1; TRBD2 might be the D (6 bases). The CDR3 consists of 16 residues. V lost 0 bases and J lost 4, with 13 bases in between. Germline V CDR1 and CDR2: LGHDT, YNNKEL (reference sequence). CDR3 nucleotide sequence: TGTGCCAGCAGCCAAGACGGAGGGCCGGTTTACAATGAGCAGTTCTTC. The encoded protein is CASSQDGGPVYNEQFF.

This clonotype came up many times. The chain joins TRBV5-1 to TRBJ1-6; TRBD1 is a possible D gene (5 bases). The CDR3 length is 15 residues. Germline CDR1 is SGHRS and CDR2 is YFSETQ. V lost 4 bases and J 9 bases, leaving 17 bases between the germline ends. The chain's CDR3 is CASSRKTDSSSPLHF. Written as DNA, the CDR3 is TGCGCCAGCAGCCGTAAAACCGACAGTTCTTCACCCCTCCACTTT.